The clone carrying this T cell receptor beta chain came up once. The data originate from a study of T-cell memory formation after mild COVID-19. TCRdb reprocessed the 5' RACE reads with MiXCR, giving one entry per CDR3 protein. In the table there are just under 550,000 distinct CDR3 sequences, roughly 20% of which are singletons. The receptor's source is an adult woman who had mild COVID-19 (a few samples of this study predate the infection). Cell type and time point are not known. The sample consisted of PBMCs or a T cell subset sorted from them (not recorded which).

CDR3 coding DNA: TGTGCCAGCAGTCCCCCCGGGACAGGGTACTACGAGCAGTACTTC. This gives the protein CASSPPGTGYYEQYF. The genes are TRBV6-5 and TRBJ2-7; 9 bases match TRBD1. CDR1 is MNHEY and CDR2 is SVGAGI in the germline V gene. This CDR3 region has 15 residues. With V trimmed by 5 bases and J by 3 bases, 8 bases remained unmatched.